This entry features one T cell receptor (beta chain) sequence. This entry is derived from a study of T cells expressing NK-cell markers. TCRdb reanalyzed the 5' RACE reads, giving one entry per CDR3 protein sequence and no DNA. In all, the sample yields 140,000 to 150,000 distinct CDR3 sequences. The germline gives CDR1 MNHEY, CDR2 SVGAGI. The CDR3 extends over 15 amino acids. What was sequenced was blood T cells: a sorted CD56 or NKG2C T cell subset, CD4+ or CD8+ T cells, or bulk PBMC T cells (not recorded which). The receptor comes from a young man in good health. The chain is built from TRBV6-5 and TRBJ1-1; TCRdb lists TRBD1, though no DNA is available to test this call. CDR3 sequence reads: CASSYRQGWDTEAFF.